Following are 12 T cell receptor beta chains from one sample sequenced in a study of OX40 agonist ivuxolimab in advanced cancers. Clones were sequenced by immunoSEQ multiplex PCR, and TCRdb holds only the in-frame ones, with some missing. The sample carries tens of thousands of clones, approximately 80% recorded once. The sequenced sample was CD4+ or CD8+ T cells sorted from blood, obtained in a trial of the OX40 agonist ivuxolimab. The origin of the receptors is an adult with an advanced solid tumor such as melanoma, head and neck, liver or kidney cancer.

In its sample, this clone was seen once. The chain employs TRBV19 and TRBJ1-5; tentative D call: TRBD1 (5 bases). The CDR3 is made up of 13 amino acids. Looked up from germline, CDR1 is LNHDA and CDR2 is SQIVND (reference sequence). The germline V and J ends were trimmed by 6 bases and 5 bases, with 11 bases remaining between them. In nucleotides, the CDR3 is TGTGCCAGTAGCCAGGGTTTCGATCAGCCCCAGCATTTT. Protein sequence: CASSQGFDQPQHF.

The chain uses TRBV5-6 and TRBJ2-1; 12 bases map to TRBD2. The CDR3 sequence is 17 residues long. Germline CDR1 and CDR2: SGHDT and YYEEEE. V was pared by 2 bases and J by 7 bases, with 10 bases of the junction left unmatched. CDR3 region: CASSFNPTSGSSNEQFF. In DNA form, the CDR3 reads TGTGCCAGCAGCTTCAACCCGACTAGCGGGAGCTCAAATGAGCAGTTCTTC.

The chain joins TRBV6-5 to TRBJ1-2, with D unclear. The CDR3 totals 12 residues. V was clipped by 8 bases and J by 7 bases, with 14 bases between them. CDR1 is MNHEY, CDR2 SVGAGI, per germline. The CDR3: CASGAELGGYTF. The CDR3 coding sequence is TGTGCCAGCGGAGCAGAATTGGGTGGCTACACCTTC.

V is TRBV5-1 and J is TRBJ2-2; tentatively, D is TRBD1 (6 bases). The germline CDR1 and CDR2 sequences are SGHRS and YFSETQ. The CDR3 has 15 amino acids. V lost 3 bases, J lost 3 bases, and 12 bases lay in between. CDR3 amino acids: CASSSQGKDTGELFF. In DNA form, the CDR3 reads TGCGCCAGCAGCTCACAGGGAAAGGACACCGGGGAGCTGTTTTTT.

The chain links TRBV6-5 to TRBJ2-1, with 7 positions matching TRBD2. Germline V gene sequence: CDR1 MNHEY, CDR2 SVGAGI. With V trimmed by 2 bases and J by 5 bases, 9 bases remained unmatched. The CDR3 totals 16 residues. The CDR3 sequence: CASSYGGGSRNNEQFF. CDR3 nucleotides: TGTGCCAGCAGTTACGGGGGGGGGAGCCGTAACAATGAGCAGTTCTTC.

V usage is TRBV28 and J usage is TRBJ1-2, with TRBD1 identical over 8 bases. CDR1 MDHEN and CDR2 SYDVKM come from the germline V gene. The CDR3 extends over 12 amino acids. The V and J ends lost 6 bases and 7 bases, in that order; junction bases with no gene match: 4. CDR3 loop: CASSPDRAGYTF. Written as DNA, the CDR3 is TGTGCCAGCAGCCCGGACAGGGCTGGCTACACCTTC.

The genes are TRBV7-8 and TRBJ1-2; maybe TRBD1 (5 bases). The CDR3 has 16 residues. Trimming took off 5 bases at V and 9 bases at J, with 25 bases between the two ends. Germline values: CDR1 SGHVS, CDR2 FQNEAQ. The CDR3 is CASSAWDVGGFISYTF. In DNA form, the CDR3 reads TGTGCCAGCAGCGCCTGGGACGTGGGCGGGTTTATCAGCTACACCTTC.

The V call is TRBV5-6, the J call TRBJ1-2, with D tentatively TRBD1 (5 bases). Deletions cut 5 bases from V and 6 bases from J, with 17 bases between. This CDR3 region has 14 residues. CDR1 is SGHDT and CDR2 is YYEEEE in the germline V gene. The CDR3 protein is CASRRRGGGDGYTF. CDR3 bases: TGTGCCAGCAGGCGCCGTGGGGGTGGCGATGGCTACACCTTC.

The genes are TRBV30 and TRBJ2-1, with D hard to call. CDR3 length: 13 residues. The germline V gene has CDR1 GTSNPN and CDR2 SVGIG (reference sequence). V lost 2 bases, J lost 8 bases, and 13 bases lay in between. The CDR3 protein is CAWSRRKGDEQFF. In DNA, the CDR3 is TGTGCCTGGAGTAGGCGGAAAGGCGATGAGCAGTTCTTC.

This chain joins TRBV5-1 and TRBJ2-3, with D perhaps matching TRBD1 (6 bases). This CDR3 region has 16 residues. Trimming took off 2 bases at V and 0 bases at J, with 13 bases between the two ends. From germline, CDR1 is SGHRS and CDR2 YFSETQ. CDR3 residues: CASSLTGQRSTDTQYF. In DNA form, the CDR3 reads TGCGCCAGCAGCTTAACAGGACAGCGTAGCACAGATACGCAGTATTTT. The complete variable domain, with remaining parts taken from reference TRBV5-1 and TRBJ2-3, reads KAGVTQTPRYLIKTRGQQVTLSCSPISGHRSVSWYQQTPGQGLQFLFEYFSETQRNKGNFPGRFSGRQFSNSRSEMNVSTLELGDSALYLCASSLTGQRSTDTQYFGPGTRLTVL.

The V and J genes are TRBV27 and TRBJ2-1; TRBD2 agrees at 8 bases. The CDR3 runs to 13 residues. The J segment lost 13 bases and the V segment lost 5 bases, leaving 10 bases of the junction unmatched. In germline, CDR1 is MNHEY, CDR2 SMNVEV (reference sequence). CDR3: CASSAGSGSSQFF. The DNA of the CDR3 is TGTGCCAGCAGTGCGGGGAGCGGGAGTTCCCAGTTCTTC.

The gene calls are TRBV10-3 and TRBJ2-7; TRBD1 aligns across 10 bases. CDR1 is ENHRY and CDR2 is SYGVKD in the germline V gene. V shed 10 bases, J shed 3 bases, and the junction held 6 bases outside the gene matches. CDR3 length equals 13 residues. The CDR3 sequence is CANSGQGSYEQYF. CDR3 nucleotides: TGTGCCAATTCGGGACAGGGGAGCTACGAGCAGTACTTC.